One and the same sample provided the 17 T cell receptor beta chains below, sequenced in a study of blood T cell repertoires in COVID-19. Profiled with immunoSEQ multiplex PCR; TCRdb holds only in-frame clones, not every one. In the table there are some 87,000 clones, around 86% of which are singletons. Source material: peripheral blood. Receptors were obtained from a woman in her seventies with acute or convalescent COVID-19.

The chain uses TRBV5-5 and TRBJ1-1, with 7 positions matching TRBD1. The CDR3 runs to 14 residues. Germline V gene sequence: CDR1 SGHKS, CDR2 YYEKEE (reference sequence). With V trimmed by 1 base and J by 4 bases, 4 bases remained unmatched. CDR3 DNA sequence: TGTGCCAGCAGCTTGCAAAGGGGGCTCACTGAAGCTTTCTTT. Its translation: CASSLQRGLTEAFF.

This chain joins TRBV28 and TRBJ1-6; possible D gene TRBD1, 5 bases. Germline V CDR1 and CDR2: MDHEN, SYDVKM. V was trimmed by 5 bases and J by 9 bases, leaving 17 bases between them. The CDR3 has 15 amino acids. Here the CDR3 reads CASSRPVGGGSPLHF. Written as DNA, the CDR3 is TGTGCCAGCAGTCGGCCGGTCGGGGGGGGTTCACCCCTCCACTTT.

The rearrangement joins TRBV10-2 to TRBJ1-5, with TRBD1 identical over 7 bases. V trimming: 6 bases; J trimming: 5 bases; junction bases outside the gene matches: 7. This CDR3 comprises 14 residues. CDR1 is WSHSY and CDR2 is SAAADI in the germline V gene. The CDR3 DNA sequence: TGCGCCAGCAGAAAGGGGGCGCGAGATCAGCCCCAGCATTTT. Translating it yields CASRKGARDQPQHF.

This chain uses TRBV6-4 with TRBJ2-2; D is unclear. This CDR3 spans 14 amino acids. Looked up from germline, CDR1 is MRHNA and CDR2 is SNTAGT. V was shortened by 4 bases and J by 4 bases, with 10 bases between the two germline ends. The CDR3 DNA is TGTGCCAGCAGTGTACTTCCAGGCACCGGGGAGCTGTTTTTT. This gives the protein CASSVLPGTGELFF.

V and J are TRBV18 and TRBJ1-5, with 7 bases matching TRBD1. The germline V gene encodes CDR1 KGHSH and CDR2 LQKENI. CDR3 length equals 14 residues. V gave up 3 bases and J gave up 2 bases; unmatched junction bases: 1. CDR3 loop: CASSPQGGNQPQHF. The CDR3 DNA sequence: TGTGCCAGCTCACCCCAGGGGGGCAATCAGCCCCAGCATTTT.

This rearrangement joins TRBV6-5 to TRBJ2-4, with D tentatively TRBD1 (6 bases). V was trimmed by 6 bases and J by 3 bases, leaving 9 bases between them. The CDR3 consists of 13 residues. CDR1 and CDR2 (germline): MNHEY, SVGAGI. The CDR3 nucleotides read TGTGCCAGCAGCGGCAGGGGCAAAAACATTCAGTACTTC. This translates into CASSGRGKNIQYF.

The V and J genes are TRBV28 and TRBJ2-5; 13 bases align to TRBD2. V lost 5 bases to trimming and J lost 5 bases; unmatched junction nucleotides: 8. Germline V gene sequence: CDR1 MDHEN, CDR2 SYDVKM. The CDR3 is made up of 16 amino acids. The CDR3 nucleotides are TGTGCCAGCAGTCAAAGACTAGCGGGAGGTGGGGAGACCCAGTACTTC. It yields the protein CASSQRLAGGGETQYF.

A single count supports this clone. The CDR3 loop is CASSEATGDYSPLHF. The DNA for the CDR3 is TGTGCCAGCAGTGAAGCTACAGGGGATTATTCACCCCTCCACTTT. The chain joins TRBV2 to TRBJ1-6; 7 bases align to TRBD1. Germline values: CDR1 SNHLY, CDR2 FYNNEI. The CDR3 is 15 amino acids. J was trimmed by 8 bases and V by 0 bases; bases with no gene match: 4.

The rearrangement links TRBV10-2 to TRBJ1-5, with 8 bases that match TRBD1. CDR1 and CDR2 (germline): WSHSY, SAAADI. The CDR3 is 17 residues long. The V gene end was trimmed by 3 bases and the J gene end by 1 base; junction bases not matched to a gene: 8. CDR3 bases: TGCGCCAGCAGTGACACAGGGGGTATAGAGAGCAATCAGCCCCAGCATTTT. Translation: CASSDTGGIESNQPQHF.

The V call is TRBV19, the J call TRBJ2-2, with TRBD1 identical over 7 bases. The ends lost 1 base at V and 4 bases at J; junction bases unmatched: 0. CDR1 and CDR2 from the germline V gene are LNHDA and SQIVND (reference sequence). The length of the CDR3 is 14 residues. Here the CDR3 reads CASSIGTGTGELFF. In DNA form, the CDR3 reads TGTGCCAGTAGTATAGGGACAGGCACCGGGGAGCTGTTTTTT.

This chain uses TRBV6-1 with TRBJ2-7; 9 nucleotides align to TRBD1. This CDR3 comprises 14 residues. Losses at the gene ends were 2 bases for V and 5 bases for J; bases not matched to a gene: 4. Looked up from germline, CDR1 is MNHNS and CDR2 is SASEGT. For the CDR3, the DNA is TGTGCCAGCAGTGAAATTAGGGACAGGGACGAGCAGTACGTC. Encoded protein: CASSEIRDRDEQYV.

The chain employs TRBV30 and TRBJ2-2; 8 bases line up with TRBD1. V lost 0 bases to trimming and J lost 1 base; unmatched junction nucleotides: 4. The CDR3 is 16 amino acids. Looked up from germline, CDR1 is GTSNPN and CDR2 is SVGIG (reference sequence). This CDR3 reads CAWSVPGQENTGELFF. In DNA form, the CDR3 reads TGTGCCTGGAGTGTACCGGGACAGGAGAACACCGGGGAGCTGTTTTTT.

The chain couples TRBV15 to TRBJ1-2; D is undetermined. The CDR3 spans 12 residues. V was cut by 4 bases and J by 4 bases, with 7 bases left in between. The germline V gene encodes CDR1 LNHNV and CDR2 YYDKDF (reference sequence). This CDR3 reads CATSTDRYGYTF. CDR3 bases: TGTGCCACCAGCACAGACCGCTATGGCTACACCTTC.

This rearrangement joins TRBV29-1 to TRBJ1-2; 7 nucleotides line up with TRBD1. V lost 5 bases, J lost 5 bases, and 14 bases stayed unmatched. Germline assignment: CDR1 SQVTM and CDR2 ANQGSEA. CDR3 length equals 15 residues. DNA for the CDR3: TGCAGCGTTCAACCTAGAACAGGGGACGGATATGGCTACACCTTC. Translated, it gives CSVQPRTGDGYGYTF.

This chain links TRBV2 with TRBJ1-4; D is uncertain. The V end lost 6 bases, the J end lost 1 base, and 9 bases lay between the germline ends. CDR1 and CDR2 (germline): SNHLY, FYNNEI. CDR3 length: 14 residues. The CDR3 reads CASRRELTNEKLFF. The CDR3 nucleotides read TGTGCCAGCAGGAGGGAGTTAACTAATGAAAAACTGTTTTTT.

This clone was detected only a few times. This sequence joins TRBV2 and TRBJ1-6; the D is unclear. The CDR3 runs 14 residues. The germline V gene encodes CDR1 SNHLY and CDR2 FYNNEI. V lost 7 bases and J lost 6, with 13 bases in between. CDR3 in amino acids: CASILIPRNSPLHF. The CDR3 nucleotides are TGTGCCAGCATCCTTATCCCCCGTAATTCACCCCTCCACTTT.

The rearrangement joins TRBV5-4 to TRBJ2-1; D not resolved. The CDR3 spans 12 residues. Germline CDR1 reads SGHNT; CDR2 reads YYREEE (reference sequence). V was cut by 1 base and J by 9 bases, with 8 bases left in between. In DNA form, the CDR3 reads TGTGCCAGCAGCTTGAATTCTTTTGAGCAGTTCTTC. It translates to CASSLNSFEQFF.